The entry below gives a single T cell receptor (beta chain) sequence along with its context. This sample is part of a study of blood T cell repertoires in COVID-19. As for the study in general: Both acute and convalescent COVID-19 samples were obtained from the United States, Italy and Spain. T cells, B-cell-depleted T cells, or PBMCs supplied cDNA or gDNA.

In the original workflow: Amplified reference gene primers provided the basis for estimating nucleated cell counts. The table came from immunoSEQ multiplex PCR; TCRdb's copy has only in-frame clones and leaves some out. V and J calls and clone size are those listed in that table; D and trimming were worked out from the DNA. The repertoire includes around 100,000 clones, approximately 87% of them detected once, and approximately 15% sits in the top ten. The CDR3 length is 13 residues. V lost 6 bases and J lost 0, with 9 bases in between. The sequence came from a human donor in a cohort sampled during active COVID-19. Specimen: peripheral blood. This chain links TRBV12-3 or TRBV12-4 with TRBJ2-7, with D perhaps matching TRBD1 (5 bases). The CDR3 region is CASSLRVSYEQYF. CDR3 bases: TGTGCCAGCAGCCTCAGGGTCTCCTACGAGCAGTACTTC.